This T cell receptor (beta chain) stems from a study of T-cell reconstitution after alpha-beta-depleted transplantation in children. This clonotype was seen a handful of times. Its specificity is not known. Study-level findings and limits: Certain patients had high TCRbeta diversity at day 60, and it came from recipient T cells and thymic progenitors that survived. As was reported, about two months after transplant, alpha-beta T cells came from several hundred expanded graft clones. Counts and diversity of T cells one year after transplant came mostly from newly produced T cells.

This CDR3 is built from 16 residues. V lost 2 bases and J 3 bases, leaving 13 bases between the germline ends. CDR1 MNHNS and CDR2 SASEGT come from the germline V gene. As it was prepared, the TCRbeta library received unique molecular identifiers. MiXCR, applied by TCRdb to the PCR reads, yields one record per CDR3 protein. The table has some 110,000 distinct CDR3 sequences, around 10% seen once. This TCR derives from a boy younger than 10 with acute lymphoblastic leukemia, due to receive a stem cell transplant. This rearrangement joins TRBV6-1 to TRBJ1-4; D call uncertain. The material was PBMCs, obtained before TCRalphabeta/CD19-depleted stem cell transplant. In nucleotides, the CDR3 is TGTGCCAGCAGTGAACCAGTTAGCGGGGCTAATGAAAAACTGTTTTTT. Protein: CASSEPVSGANEKLFF.